The rows below give T cell receptor beta chains drawn from one sample of a study of blood T cell repertoires in COVID-19. Profiling relied on immunoSEQ multiplex PCR, and the TCRdb table lists in-frame clones only, not all of them. The sample holds more than 150,000 clones, 84% seen once. Sequences were obtained from peripheral blood. The receptors derive from a man between 18 and 29 years old with active or convalescent COVID-19. The CDR3 runs from the conserved cysteine through the conserved F or W. A D gene is named only where the DNA matches it firmly. Size tells how often a clone was seen (once, few, many) or the class of an expanded clone, and some rows leave it out.

>TRBV2|TRBJ1-3|NA|TRBD1|17
TGTGCCAGCAGTGAAAGGGTCGACAGGGGGCCTGGAAACACCATATATTTT
CASSERVDRGPGNTIYF
>TRBV6-5|TRBJ2-5|NA|TRBD2|15
TGTGCCAGCAGTTTGAAACTAGCGGGGGCGGAGACCCAGTACTTC
CASSLKLAGAETQYF
>TRBV12-3/TRBV12-4|TRBJ1-1|NA|TRBD1|13
TGTGCCAGCAGTCCGCGGGACAGGAGGTACGCTTTCTTT
CASSPRDRRYAFF
>TRBV18|TRBJ1-5|NA|NA|13
TGTGCCAGCTCACCAAGCCGTGGTCAGCCCCAGCATTTT
CASSPSRGQPQHF
>TRBV5-1|TRBJ2-5|NA|TRBD2|18
TGCGCCAGCAGCCCGGGACTAGCGGGAGCGGTAGTCCTCGAGACCCAGTACTTC
CASSPGLAGAVVLETQYF
>TRBV5-4|TRBJ2-3|NA|TRBD2|16
TGTGCCAGCACCCCCACCAGCGGGAAAAGCACAGATACGCAGTATTTT
CASTPTSGKSTDTQYF
>TRBV5-1|TRBJ1-4|NA|TRBD1|16
TGCGCCAGCAGCTTGTGGCTAGGGGGACAGGGTGAAAAACTGTTTTTT
CASSLWLGGQGEKLFF
>TRBV5-1|TRBJ1-4|few|TRBD1|14
TGCGCCAGCAGGGCCGGGACAGGGAGTGAAAAACTGTTTTTT
CASRAGTGSEKLFF
>TRBV28|TRBJ1-5|NA|NA|15
TGTGCCAGCAGTTTTTCTAGTTATAGCAATCAGCCCCAGCATTTT
CASSFSSYSNQPQHF
>TRBV25-1|TRBJ2-3|NA|NA|16
TGTGCCAGCAGTGAATATGGTCGAACTAGCACAGATACGCAGTATTTT
CASSEYGRTSTDTQYF
>TRBV19|TRBJ1-5|NA|TRBD1|14
TGTGCCAGTAGTATGTACAGGGGCCATCAGCCCCAGCATTTT
CASSMYRGHQPQHF
>TRBV28|TRBJ2-7|NA|NA|15
TGTGCCAGCAGCCTGGGGGGTAGCGGACCTATTGAGCAGTACTTC
CASSLGGSGPIEQYF
>TRBV27|TRBJ1-1|NA|NA|15
TGTGCCAGCAGTTTGAGAGGAACGGTGAACACTGAAGCTTTCTTT
CASSLRGTVNTEAFF
>TRBV9|TRBJ2-7|NA|TRBD1|15
TGTGCCAGCAGCGTCGCGGGACAGGGACTCTACGAGCAGTACTTC
CASSVAGQGLYEQYF
>TRBV4-2|TRBJ2-1|NA|NA|17
TGTGCCAGCAGCCAAGGGCATGAGCGGAGCTCCTACAATGAGCAGTTCTTC
CASSQGHERSSYNEQFF
>TRBV5-1|TRBJ2-2|many|TRBD2|16
TGCGCCAGCAGCTTGGACCCTAGCGGTTACACCGGGGAGCTGTTTTTT
CASSLDPSGYTGELFF
>TRBV19|TRBJ1-5|NA|NA|15
TGTGCCAGTAGTATAGTGGGGAGGCCTTTGGCGCCCCAGCATTTT
CASSIVGRPLAPQHF
>TRBV11-1|TRBJ2-1|NA|NA|16
TGTGCCAGCAGCTTAGCCGTGCGGCGTTTGAGCAATGAGCAGTTCTTC
CASSLAVRRLSNEQFF
>TRBV5-1|TRBJ2-6|NA|TRBD2|16
TGCGCCAGCAGGCGGGGGGAGAGCTCTGGGGCCAACGTCCTGACTTTC
CASRRGESSGANVLTF
>TRBV7-9|TRBJ1-1|NA|NA|14
TGTGCCAGCAGCTCAAGGGGTCCGAACACTGAAGCTTTCTTT
CASSSRGPNTEAFF
>TRBV29-1|TRBJ2-1|NA|TRBD2|16
TGCAGCGTTGCGGGACCTACTAGCGGGGTTATCAATGAGCAGTTCTTC
CSVAGPTSGVINEQFF
>TRBV5-1|TRBJ1-2|NA|TRBD1|13
TGCGCCAGCAGCCCCCGGACAGGGGAGGGCTACACCTTC
CASSPRTGEGYTF
>TRBV5-4|TRBJ1-3|few|TRBD1|15
TGTGCCAGCAGCAAGCGACAGGGTAGGGGAAACACCATATATTTT
CASSKRQGRGNTIYF
>TRBV18|TRBJ2-5|NA|NA|14
TGTGCCAGCTCACCACGGGCAGGGATTAAGACCCAGTACTTC
CASSPRAGIKTQYF
>TRBV4-1|TRBJ1-3|NA|TRBD1|14
TGCGCCAGCGGGGGGACAGGCACTGGAAACACCATATATTTT
CASGGTGTGNTIYF
>TRBV30|TRBJ1-2|NA|TRBD1|16
TGTGCCTGGAGTGTACGGGGGGCAGGGGGCCCCTATGGCTACACCTTC
CAWSVRGAGGPYGYTF
>TRBV18|TRBJ2-1|NA|NA|14
TGTGCCAGCTCAGCCCAGCGGAGCTACAATGAGCAGTTCTTC
CASSAQRSYNEQFF
>TRBV2|TRBJ2-1|NA|TRBD2|17
TGTGCCAGCAGTAAAAACCTAGCGGGGGGGCCCTACAATGAGCAGTTCTTC
CASSKNLAGGPYNEQFF
>TRBV29-1|TRBJ1-3|NA|NA|11
TGCAGCGCCCACCGGGGGAACACCATATATTTT
CSAHRGNTIYF
>TRBV5-1|TRBJ2-7|NA|TRBD2|14
TGCGCCAGCAGCTTGGGACTAGCCAGGTACGAGCAGTACTTC
CASSLGLARYEQYF
>TRBV9|TRBJ2-5|NA|TRBD2|17
TGTGCCAGCCGAAGAGGGGGGGGACTAGCGGAAAAAGAGACCCAGTACTTC
CASRRGGGLAEKETQYF
>TRBV2|TRBJ2-7|NA|NA|13
TGTGCCAGCAATCCAAACTACAACTACGAGCAGTACTTC
CASNPNYNYEQYF
>TRBV29-1|TRBJ1-1|once|NA|13
TGCAGCGTTCGGGAGGGTATGTTCACTGAAGCTTTCTTT
CSVREGMFTEAFF
>TRBV28|TRBJ1-4|NA|NA|14
TGTGCCAGTAAAAGGACAGCAGGACGAGAAAAACTGTTTTTT
CASKRTAGREKLFF
>TRBV6-5|TRBJ2-1|NA|NA|13
TGTGCCAGCAGTCCCCATAGTAGCAATGAGCAGTTCTTC
CASSPHSSNEQFF
>TRBV7-2|TRBJ2-1|NA|TRBD2|15
TGTGCCAGCAGCTCGACTAGCGGCCCTTACAATGAGCAGTTCTTC
CASSSTSGPYNEQFF
>TRBV3-1/TRBV3-2|TRBJ2-2|NA|NA|13
TGTGCCAGCACAGCAAGGAGGATCGGGGAGCTGTTTTTT
CASTARRIGELFF